The 18 T cell receptor beta chains presented below share a single source sample, sequenced in a study of T cell repertoires in ileal Crohn's disease. Sequencing used immunoSEQ multiplex PCR; TCRdb keeps in-frame clones, though not all of them. Counted here are about 10,000 clones, about three quarters occurring once; the ten biggest clones make up approximately 4.2%. Sequencing was carried out using ileal tissue. The receptors come from an adult with Crohn's disease.

V usage is TRBV6-5 and J usage is TRBJ1-1; 8 positions agree with TRBD1. The length of the CDR3 is 14 residues. After removal of 4 bases from V and 7 bases from J, the junction contained 8 bases not matched to a gene. Per the germline V gene, CDR1 is MNHEY and CDR2 is SVGAGI. The CDR3 DNA reads TGTGCCAGCAGTTCACCGGGACAGGCTCTTGAAGCTTTCTTT. This translates into CASSSPGQALEAFF.

The chain links TRBV7-2 to TRBJ2-7; tentatively, D is TRBD2 (5 bases). In germline, CDR1 is SGHTA, CDR2 FQGNSA. This CDR3 has 11 residues. Between the trimmed V and J ends, which lost 8 bases and 3 bases, there was a span of 8 bases. CDR3 in amino acids: CASGGIYEQYF. The CDR3 nucleotides read TGTGCCAGCGGAGGTATCTACGAGCAGTACTTC.

This clone is labeled medium-sized. The chain recombines TRBV4-1 with TRBJ2-7; D may be TRBD1 (5 bases). CDR3 length equals 13 residues. With 3 bases removed from V and 3 bases from J, the gap between germline ends came to 9 bases. Germline V gives CDR1 MGHRA, CDR2 YSYEKL. CDR3 in DNA: TGCGCCAGCAGCCATAAACAGGACTACGAGCAGTACTTC. Protein sequence: CASSHKQDYEQYF.

The chain links TRBV7-6 to TRBJ2-7, with 11 bases matching TRBD2. The V segment lost 6 bases and the J segment 0 bases; nucleotides outside the gene matches: 4. Germline V CDR1 and CDR2: SGHVS, FNYEAQ. The CDR3 consists of 15 residues. In nucleotides, the CDR3 is TGTGCCAGCAGGACTACTAGCGGGGGCTCCTACGAGCAGTACTTC. Translated: CASRTTSGGSYEQYF.

The gene calls are TRBV6-1 and TRBJ1-1, with D uncertain. The V end was cut by 2 bases, the J end by 5 bases, with 9 bases between. Germline assignment: CDR1 MNHNS and CDR2 SASEGT. The CDR3 extends over 13 amino acids. CDR3 DNA sequence: TGTGCCAGCAGTGAACAGGTTAATACTGAAGCTTTCTTT. Its translation is CASSEQVNTEAFF.

The chain has TRBV2 and TRBJ2-7; 8 bases fit TRBD1. The J segment lost 4 bases and the V segment lost 4 bases, leaving 0 bases of the junction unmatched. CDR3 size: 12 residues. Per the germline V gene, CDR1 is SNHLY and CDR2 is FYNNEI. The CDR3 sequence is CASSGTGYEQYF. The CDR3 DNA reads as TGTGCCAGCAGTGGGACAGGGTACGAGCAGTACTTC.

This clone was counted only a few times. This chain uses TRBV29-1 with TRBJ1-5; D gene uncertain. The CDR3 consists of 12 residues. Germline lookup yields CDR1 SQVTM and CDR2 ANQGSEA. V dropped 8 bases and J dropped 6 bases, with 14 bases sitting between them. The CDR3 sequence: CSPVRSVQPQHF. Written as DNA, the CDR3 is TGCAGCCCTGTTCGTTCGGTTCAGCCCCAGCATTTT.

The V gene is TRBV6-4, the J gene TRBJ1-5; no firm D call. Germline lookup yields CDR1 MRHNA and CDR2 SNTAGT. The V and J ends lost 4 bases and 3 bases respectively, with 10 bases between them. This CDR3 region has 14 residues. In DNA, the CDR3 is TGTGCCAGCAGTGCCAGTGATTCCAATCAGCCCCAGCATTTT. Protein sequence: CASSASDSNQPQHF.

V usage is TRBV6-5 and J usage is TRBJ2-2, with 9 nucleotides matching TRBD1. This CDR3 contains 14 residues. V gave up 6 bases and J gave up 4 bases; unmatched junction bases: 3. CDR1 MNHEY and CDR2 SVGAGI come from the germline V gene. The CDR3 DNA reads TGTGCCAGCAGATGGGACAGGGCCACCGGGGAGCTGTTTTTT. This codes for CASRWDRATGELFF.

The V gene is TRBV5-1, the J gene TRBJ1-1; D is unresolved. This CDR3 spans 14 amino acids. The ends were cut back, 4 bases at V and 3 bases at J, with 13 bases in the middle. Germline CDR1 reads SGHRS; CDR2 reads YFSETQ. CDR3 bases: TGCGCCAGCAGCCGTGATAACGGGGACACTGAAGCTTTCTTT. This encodes CASSRDNGDTEAFF. The variable domain in full, with the rest retrieved from reference TRBV5-1 and TRBJ1-1, is KAGVTQTPRYLIKTRGQQVTLSCSPISGHRSVSWYQQTPGQGLQFLFEYFSETQRNKGNFPGRFSGRQFSNSRSEMNVSTLELGDSALYLCASSRDNGDTEAFFGQGTRLTVV.

The rearrangement joins TRBV19 to TRBJ1-2; TRBD1 matches 7 bases. The junction had 7 bases not matched to a gene; V was cut back by 7 bases and J by 2 bases. The CDR3 runs 14 residues. CDR1 is LNHDA and CDR2 is SQIVND in the germline V gene (reference sequence). CDR3 in DNA: TGTGCCAGTACTCCTTCCAGGGGGAACTATGGCTACACCTTC. Encoded protein: CASTPSRGNYGYTF.

Only a few counts were recorded for this clone. V usage is TRBV27 and J usage is TRBJ1-2; 7 bases agree with TRBD1. Germline V lookup: CDR1 MNHEY, CDR2 SMNVEV (reference sequence). The CDR3 covers 12 residues. Unmatched junction bases numbered 1, after V lost 3 bases and J lost 6 bases. The CDR3 DNA reads TGTGCCAGCAGTTTGACAGGGAATGGCTACACCTTC. It encodes CASSLTGNGYTF.

This clone was counted only a few times. The chain uses TRBV9 and TRBJ2-7; TRBD2 matches at 10 bases. The junction had 5 bases not matched to a gene; V was cut back by 2 bases and J by 0 bases. The CDR3 consists of 16 residues. The germline V gene encodes CDR1 SGDLS and CDR2 YYNGEE. In DNA form, the CDR3 reads TGTGCCAGCAGCGTGGATAGCGGGGGGACCTCCTACGAGCAGTACTTC. Amino acids: CASSVDSGGTSYEQYF.

The chain recombines TRBV2 with TRBJ2-7; D might be TRBD1 (6 bases). The CDR3 totals 15 residues. Trimming stripped 2 bases from V and 4 bases from J, with 15 bases between. The V gene's germline CDR1 is SNHLY and CDR2 FYNNEI. CDR3 nucleotides: TGTGCCAGCAGTGAACGGACAGAAAAATGGTACGAGCAGTACTTC. Its protein product is CASSERTEKWYEQYF.

Concerning this clone: At one boundary the junction diverges from the germline segment, which might be a read error. The rearrangement joins TRBV4-3 to TRBJ2-1; 7 bases match TRBD1. CDR3 size: 15 residues. CDR1 is LGHNA and CDR2 is YSLEER in the germline V gene. The CDR3 sequence: CAGSQVQGIYNEQFF. The CDR3 DNA reads as TGCGCCGGCAGCCAAGTACAGGGGATCTACAATGAGCAGTTCTTC.

V and J are TRBV4-1 and TRBJ1-5, with D possibly being TRBD1 (6 bases). Germline V gives CDR1 MGHRA, CDR2 YSYEKL. This CDR3 has 18 residues. Trimming removed 3 bases from V and 0 bases from J, with 18 bases in between. The CDR3 protein is CASSQVQGMRFSNQPQHF. The CDR3, as DNA: TGCGCCAGCAGCCAGGTACAGGGTATGAGGTTTAGCAATCAGCCCCAGCATTTT.

The chain links TRBV7-2 to TRBJ1-2, with TRBD1 matching 9 bases. CDR3 length: 16 amino acids. Trimming at V came to 4 bases and at J to 1 base, leaving 7 bases not matched to a gene. CDR1 SGHTA and CDR2 FQGNSA come from the germline V gene. CDR3 DNA sequence: TGTGCCAGCAGCTCGGAAGGGACAGGGATTAACTATGGCTACACCTTC. Its translation is CASSSEGTGINYGYTF.

This clone was seen a few times. The genes are TRBV10-3 and TRBJ2-7, with 11 bases aligning to TRBD1. The CDR3 consists of 12 residues. Germline V gene lookup returns CDR1 ENHRY and CDR2 SYGVKD. With 6 bases clipped from V and 6 bases from J, the junction kept 1 base outside the gene matches. CDR3 in amino acids: CAIRGTGGEQYF. The CDR3 coding sequence is TGTGCCATCAGGGGGACAGGGGGCGAGCAGTACTTC.